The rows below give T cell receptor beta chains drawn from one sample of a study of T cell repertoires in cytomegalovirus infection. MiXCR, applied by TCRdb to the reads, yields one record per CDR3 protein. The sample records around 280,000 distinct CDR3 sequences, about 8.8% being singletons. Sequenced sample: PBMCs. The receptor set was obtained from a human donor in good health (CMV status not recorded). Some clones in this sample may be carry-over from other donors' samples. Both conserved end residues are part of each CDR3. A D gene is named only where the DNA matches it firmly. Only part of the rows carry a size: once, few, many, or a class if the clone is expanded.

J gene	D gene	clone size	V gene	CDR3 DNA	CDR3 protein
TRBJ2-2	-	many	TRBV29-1	TGCAGCGTTACGACCGGGACCTTAACCGGGGAGCTGTTTTTT	CSVTTGTLTGELFF
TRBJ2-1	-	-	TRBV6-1	TGTGCCAGCACCAAAGGGCAGGGATACAATGAGCAGTTCTTC	CASTKGQGYNEQFF
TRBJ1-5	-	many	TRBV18	TGTGCCAGCTCACCTTTGGCAAATCAAAGGGGACCCCAGCATTTT	CASSPLANQRGPQHF
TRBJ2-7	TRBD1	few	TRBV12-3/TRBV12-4	TGTGCCAGCAGCGTGGGACAGCTCTCCTACGAGCAGTACTTC	CASSVGQLSYEQYF
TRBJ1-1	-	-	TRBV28	TGTGCCAGCAGTTTTCTACGGCAGGTTATCACTGAAGCTTTCTTT	CASSFLRQVITEAFF
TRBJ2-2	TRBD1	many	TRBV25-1	TGTGCCAGCACGGGACAGGAAAACACCGGGGAGCTGTTTTTT	CASTGQENTGELFF
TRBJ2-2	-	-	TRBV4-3	TGCGCCAGCAGCCCCTCAGGGGGGGCCGTGGCCACCGGGGAGCTGTTTTTT	CASSPSGGAVATGELFF
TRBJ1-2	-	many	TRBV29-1	TGCAGCGTTGGAGAGGGAGCTGGCTACACCTTC	CSVGEGAGYTF
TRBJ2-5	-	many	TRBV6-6	TGTGCCAGCAGTTACTCCGGGGGCCCGGCGGGGACCCAGTACTTC	CASSYSGGPAGTQYF
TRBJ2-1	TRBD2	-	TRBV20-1	TGCAGTGCCAGTCGGGGACTAGCGGAGTCCTACAATGAGCAGTTCTTC	CSASRGLAESYNEQFF
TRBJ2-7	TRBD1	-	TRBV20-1	TGCAGTGTCAGGGGGATCGGCGAGCCTCTCTCCTACGAGCAGTACTTC	CSVRGIGEPLSYEQYF
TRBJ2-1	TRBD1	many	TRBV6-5	TGTGCCAGCAGAGACGGACAGGGGAGATCCTACAATGAGCAGTTCTTC	CASRDGQGRSYNEQFF
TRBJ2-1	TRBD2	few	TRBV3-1	TGTGCCAGCAGCCACGTAGCGGGGGCCGCACCTTCCTACAATGAGCAGTTCTTC	CASSHVAGAAPSYNEQFF
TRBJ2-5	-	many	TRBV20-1	TGCAGTGCTAGAGGCAGGGCGGAGACCCAGTACTTC	CSARGRAETQYF
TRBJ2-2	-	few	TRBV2	TGTGCCAGCATGGGTAACGGGGAGGCCGGGGAGCTGTTTTTT	CASMGNGEAGELFF
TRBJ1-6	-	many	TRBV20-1	TGCAGTGCCCAGAGCGGAGAGAAATCACCCCTCCACTTT	CSAQSGEKSPLHF
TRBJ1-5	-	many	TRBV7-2	TGTGCCAGCAGCTTAGATGGATCGTATCAGCCCCAGCATTTT	CASSLDGSYQPQHF
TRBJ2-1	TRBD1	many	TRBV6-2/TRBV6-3	TGTGCCAGTCGGAGGGACAGGGACTACAATGAGCAGTTCTTC	CASRRDRDYNEQFF
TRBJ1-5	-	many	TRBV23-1	TGCGCCAGCAGTCAATTGACGACAGGAGACATATTCAGATATAGCAATCAGCCCCAGCATTTT	CASSQLTTGDIFRYSNQPQHF
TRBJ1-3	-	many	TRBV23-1	TGCGCCAGCAGTCAGAGGGGGAGATCAGGGGCGGCCTCTGGAAACACCATATATTTT	CASSQRGRSGAASGNTIYF
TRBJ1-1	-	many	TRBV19	TGTGCCAGTAGTATAAGACCGAACACTGAAGCTTTCTTT	CASSIRPNTEAFF
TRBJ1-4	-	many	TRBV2	TGTGCCAGCAGTTCGAACCGGGAGTTAGTTGCAACTAATGAAAAACTGTTTTTT	CASSSNRELVATNEKLFF
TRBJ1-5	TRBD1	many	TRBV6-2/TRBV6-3	TGTGCCAGCACCCGGACAGGGGGGGTTCAGCCCCAGCATTTT	CASTRTGGVQPQHF
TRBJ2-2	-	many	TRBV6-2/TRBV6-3	TGTGCCAGCAGTGCTTTGGACATCGCCGACACCGGGGAGCTGTTTTTT	CASSALDIADTGELFF
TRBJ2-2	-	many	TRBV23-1	TGCGCCAGCAGTCCGGCGTCGAACACCGGGGAGCTGTTTTTT	CASSPASNTGELFF
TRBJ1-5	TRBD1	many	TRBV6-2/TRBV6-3	TGTGCCAGCAGTTACGCAGGGGGCTTCAATCAGCCCCAGCATTTT	CASSYAGGFNQPQHF
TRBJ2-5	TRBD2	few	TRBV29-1	TGCAGCGTTTCCAGCGGGGCCCAAGAGACCCAGTACTTC	CSVSSGAQETQYF
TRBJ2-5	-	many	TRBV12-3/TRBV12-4	TGTGCCAGCAGTCCCCCGGACACCGGCCGATTGTACCAAGAGACCCAGTACTTC	CASSPPDTGRLYQETQYF
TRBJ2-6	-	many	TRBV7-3	TGTGCCAGCAGCTCCGGCAACTCTGGGGCCAACGTCCTGACTTTC	CASSSGNSGANVLTF
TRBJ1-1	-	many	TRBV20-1	TGCAGTGCTAGAGTTACGTCCAGGCCAACCGGGGACACTGAAGCTTTCTTT	CSARVTSRPTGDTEAFF
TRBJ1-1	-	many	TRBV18	TGTGCCAGCTCACCCCCCGGGTCCTATTTTGAGTGGGACAAGAACACTGAAGCTTTCTTT	CASSPPGSYFEWDKNTEAFF
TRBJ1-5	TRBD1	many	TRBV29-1	TGCAGCGTTGGGACAGGGTGGCGGCAGCCCCAGCATTTT	CSVGTGWRQPQHF
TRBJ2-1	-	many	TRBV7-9	TGTGCCAGCAGCCTAGTCGGGGATTTCTACAATGAGCAGTTCTTC	CASSLVGDFYNEQFF
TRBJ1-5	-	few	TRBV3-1	TGTGCCAGCAGCCAAGATCGGGGACTAACCCGGGCCACCCAGCATTTT	CASSQDRGLTRATQHF
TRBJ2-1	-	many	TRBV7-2	TGTGCCAGCAGCTTTTATTATGGGGGCAGGAATGAGCAGTTCTTC	CASSFYYGGRNEQFF
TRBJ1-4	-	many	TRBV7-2	TGTGCCAGTTCGCGGACAGTCCTTAATGAAAAACTGTTTTTT	CASSRTVLNEKLFF
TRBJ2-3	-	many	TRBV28	TGTGCCAGCAGCCACACGTCACTAGGCGATACGCAGTATTTT	CASSHTSLGDTQYF
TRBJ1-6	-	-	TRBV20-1	TGCAGTGCTAGCCCAGGGAAGGGGAATTCACCCCTCCACTTT	CSASPGKGNSPLHF
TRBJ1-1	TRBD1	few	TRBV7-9	TGTGCCAGCAGCCCCGACAGGGTTACTGAAGCTTTCTTT	CASSPDRVTEAFF
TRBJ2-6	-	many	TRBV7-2	TGTGCCAGCAGTCTTAGCGGACTCGTCCTGACTTTC	CASSLSGLVLTF
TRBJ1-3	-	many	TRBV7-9	TGTGCCAGCAGCACCGGGACGACAACTCCTGGAAACACCATATATTTT	CASSTGTTTPGNTIYF
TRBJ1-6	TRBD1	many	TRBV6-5	TGTGCCAGCAGTTCCGAGGGACAGACTAATTCACCCCTCCACTTT	CASSSEGQTNSPLHF
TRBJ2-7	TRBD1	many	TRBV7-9	TGTGCCAGCAGCTCCCCCGGGACAGGGCGCTACGAGCAGTACTTC	CASSSPGTGRYEQYF
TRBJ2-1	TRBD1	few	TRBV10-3	TGTGCCAGTAAGGGACAGAGCTCCTACAATGAGCAGTTCTTC	CASKGQSSYNEQFF
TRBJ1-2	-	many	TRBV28	TGTGCCAGCAGTTTCCCGGGGCGAGGGCATGATGGCTACACCTTC	CASSFPGRGHDGYTF
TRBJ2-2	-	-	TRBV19	TGTGCCAGTAGAGACCCACCCGGGGAGCTGTTTTTT	CASRDPPGELFF
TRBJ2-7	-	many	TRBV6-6	TGTGCCAGCAGTTACTCGATGGGGCCGGCGAGGGAGCAGTACTTC	CASSYSMGPAREQYF
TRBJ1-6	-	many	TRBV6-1	TGTGCCAGCAGTCACAGGGAATCTAATTCACCCCTCCACTTT	CASSHRESNSPLHF
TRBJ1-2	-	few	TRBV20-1	TGCAGTGCGCCCCTCGAGGCAGGGGTTCTTGGCTACACCTTC	CSAPLEAGVLGYTF
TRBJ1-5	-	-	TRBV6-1	TGTGCCAGCAGTGACTCAGGGGGCAATCAGCCCCAGCATTTT	CASSDSGGNQPQHF
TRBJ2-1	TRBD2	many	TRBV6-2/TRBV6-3	TGTGCCAGCAGTTACTCCCCTAGCGGGGGCCCTCTCCACAATGAGCAGTTCTTC	CASSYSPSGGPLHNEQFF
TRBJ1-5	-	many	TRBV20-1	TGCAGTGCTGGGAGAGGGCCTCCGAATCAGCCCCAGCATTTT	CSAGRGPPNQPQHF
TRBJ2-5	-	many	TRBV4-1	TGCGCCAGCAGCCCTGTCGGGACGCCAAAGACCCAGTACTTC	CASSPVGTPKTQYF